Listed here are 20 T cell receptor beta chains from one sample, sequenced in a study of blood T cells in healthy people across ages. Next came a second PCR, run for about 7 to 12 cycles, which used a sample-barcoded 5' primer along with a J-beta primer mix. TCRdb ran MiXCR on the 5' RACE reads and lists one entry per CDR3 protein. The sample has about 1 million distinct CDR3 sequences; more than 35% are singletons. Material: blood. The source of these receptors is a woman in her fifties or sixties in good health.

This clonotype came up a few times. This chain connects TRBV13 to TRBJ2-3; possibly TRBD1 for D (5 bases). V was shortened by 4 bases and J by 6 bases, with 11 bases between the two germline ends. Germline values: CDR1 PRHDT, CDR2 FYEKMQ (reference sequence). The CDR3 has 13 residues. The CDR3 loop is CASSYPGHDTQYF. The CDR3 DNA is TGTGCCAGCAGCTACCCCGGACACGATACGCAGTATTTT.

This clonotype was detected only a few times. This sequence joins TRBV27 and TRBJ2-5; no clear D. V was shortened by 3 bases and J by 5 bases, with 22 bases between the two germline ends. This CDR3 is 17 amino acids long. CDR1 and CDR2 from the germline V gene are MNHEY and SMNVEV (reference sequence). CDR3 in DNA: TGTGCCAGCAGTTTCAAGGCTAAACCACTCGGTCGGGAGACCCAGTACTTC. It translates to CASSFKAKPLGRETQYF.

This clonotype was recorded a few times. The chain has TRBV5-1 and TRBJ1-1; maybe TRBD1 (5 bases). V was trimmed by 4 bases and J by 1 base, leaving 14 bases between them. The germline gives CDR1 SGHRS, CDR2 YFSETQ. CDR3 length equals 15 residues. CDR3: CASSEGPTPNTEAFF. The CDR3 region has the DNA TGCGCCAGCAGCGAGGGACCGACACCGAACACTGAAGCTTTCTTT. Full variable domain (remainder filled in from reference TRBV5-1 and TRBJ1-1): KAGVTQTPRYLIKTRGQQVTLSCSPISGHRSVSWYQQTPGQGLQFLFEYFSETQRNKGNFPGRFSGRQFSNSRSEMNVSTLELGDSALYLCASSEGPTPNTEAFFGQGTRLTVV.

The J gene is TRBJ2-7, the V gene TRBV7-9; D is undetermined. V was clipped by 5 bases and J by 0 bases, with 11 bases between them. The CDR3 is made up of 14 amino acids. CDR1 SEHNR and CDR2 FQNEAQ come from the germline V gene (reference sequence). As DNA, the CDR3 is TGTGCCAGCAGCCATAGATACGACTCCTACGAGCAGTACTTC. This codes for CASSHRYDSYEQYF. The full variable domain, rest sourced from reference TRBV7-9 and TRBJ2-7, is DTGVSQNPRHKITKRGQNVTFRCDPISEHNRLYWYRQTLGQGPEFLTYFQNEAQLEKSRLLSDRFSAERPKGSFSTLEIQRTEQGDSAMYLCASSHRYDSYEQYFGPGTRLTVT.

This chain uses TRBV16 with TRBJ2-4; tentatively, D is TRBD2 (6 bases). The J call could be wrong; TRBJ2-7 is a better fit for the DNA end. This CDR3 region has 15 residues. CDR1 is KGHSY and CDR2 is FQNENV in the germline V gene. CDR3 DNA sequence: TGTGCCAGCAGCCAAGGTCGCCAGGGAGGTAACGAGCAGTACTTC. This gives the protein CASSQGRQGGNEQYF.

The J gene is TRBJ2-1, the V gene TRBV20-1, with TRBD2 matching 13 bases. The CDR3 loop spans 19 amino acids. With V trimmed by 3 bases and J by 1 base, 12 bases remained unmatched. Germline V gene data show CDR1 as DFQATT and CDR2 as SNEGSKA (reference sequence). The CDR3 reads CSASTSGTSGKKSYNEQFF. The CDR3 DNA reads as TGCAGTGCTAGCACCTCCGGGACTAGCGGGAAAAAGTCCTACAATGAGCAGTTCTTC.

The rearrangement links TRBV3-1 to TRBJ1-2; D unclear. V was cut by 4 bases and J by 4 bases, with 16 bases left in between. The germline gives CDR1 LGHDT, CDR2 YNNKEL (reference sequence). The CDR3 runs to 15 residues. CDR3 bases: TGTGCCAGCAGCCCCCGGCTCGCGGTCGGCTATGGCTACACCTTC. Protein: CASSPRLAVGYGYTF. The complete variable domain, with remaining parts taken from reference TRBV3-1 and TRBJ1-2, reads DTAVSQTPKYLVTQMGNDKSIKCEQNLGHDTMYWYKQDSKKFLKIMFSYNNKELIINETVPNRFSPKSPDKAHLNLHINSLELGDSAVYFCASSPRLAVGYGYTFGSGTRLTVV.

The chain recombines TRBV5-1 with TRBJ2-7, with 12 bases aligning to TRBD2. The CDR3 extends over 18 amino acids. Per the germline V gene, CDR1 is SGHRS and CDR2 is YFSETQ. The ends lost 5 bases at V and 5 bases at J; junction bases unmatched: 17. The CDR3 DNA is TGCGCCAGCAGTCCTAGGCTAGCGGGAGGGAAATCTTTGGACGAGCAGTACTTC. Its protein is CASSPRLAGGKSLDEQYF.

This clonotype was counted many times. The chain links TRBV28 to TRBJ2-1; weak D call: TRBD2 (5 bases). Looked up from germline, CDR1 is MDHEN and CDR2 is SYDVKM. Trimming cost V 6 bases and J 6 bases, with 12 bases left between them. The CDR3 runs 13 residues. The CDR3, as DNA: TGTGCCAGCAGCCGCCGGACTTCCAATGAGCAGTTCTTC. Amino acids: CASSRRTSNEQFF.

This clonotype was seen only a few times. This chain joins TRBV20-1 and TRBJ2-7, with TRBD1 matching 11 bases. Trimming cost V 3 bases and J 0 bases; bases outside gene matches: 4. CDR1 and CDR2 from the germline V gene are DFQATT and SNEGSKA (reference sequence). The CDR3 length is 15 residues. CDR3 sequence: CSARRGTGGSYEQYF. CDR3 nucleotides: TGCAGTGCTAGGAGGGGGACAGGGGGCTCCTACGAGCAGTACTTC.

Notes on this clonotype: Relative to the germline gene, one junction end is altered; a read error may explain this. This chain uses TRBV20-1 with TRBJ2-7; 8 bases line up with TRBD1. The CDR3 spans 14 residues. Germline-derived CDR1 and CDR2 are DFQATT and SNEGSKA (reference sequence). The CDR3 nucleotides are TGCGGTGCTAGACAACAGGGGGTGGACTACGAGCAGTACTTC. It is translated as CGARQQGVDYEQYF.

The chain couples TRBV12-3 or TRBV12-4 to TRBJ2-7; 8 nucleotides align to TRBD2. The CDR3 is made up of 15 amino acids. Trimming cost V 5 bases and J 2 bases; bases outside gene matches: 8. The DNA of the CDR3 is TGTGCCAGCAGTCCGCGACTAGCGTCTACCTACGAGCAGTACTTC. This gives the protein CASSPRLASTYEQYF.

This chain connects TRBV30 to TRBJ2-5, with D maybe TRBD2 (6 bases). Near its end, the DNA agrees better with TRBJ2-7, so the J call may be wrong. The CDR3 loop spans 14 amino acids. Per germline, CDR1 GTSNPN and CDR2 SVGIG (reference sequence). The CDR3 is CAWRSGESSYEQYF. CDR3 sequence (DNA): TGTGCCTGGAGGTCGGGGGAGAGCTCCTACGAGCAGTACTTC.

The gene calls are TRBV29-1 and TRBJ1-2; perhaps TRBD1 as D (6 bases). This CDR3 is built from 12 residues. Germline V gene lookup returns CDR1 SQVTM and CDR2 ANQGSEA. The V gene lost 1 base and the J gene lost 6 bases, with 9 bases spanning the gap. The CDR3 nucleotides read TGCAGCGTTGAAGTGGGGGCTGATGGCTACACCTTC. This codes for CSVEVGADGYTF.

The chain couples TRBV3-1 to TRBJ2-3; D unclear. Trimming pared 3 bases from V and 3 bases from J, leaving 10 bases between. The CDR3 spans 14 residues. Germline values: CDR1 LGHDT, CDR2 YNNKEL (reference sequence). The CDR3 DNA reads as TGTGCCAGCAGCCACCACACGAGAACAGATACGCAGTATTTT. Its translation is CASSHHTRTDTQYF.

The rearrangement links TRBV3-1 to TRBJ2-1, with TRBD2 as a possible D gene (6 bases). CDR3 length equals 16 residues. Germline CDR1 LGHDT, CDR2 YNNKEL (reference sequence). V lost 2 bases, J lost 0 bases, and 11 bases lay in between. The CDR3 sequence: CASSQLAPPSYNEQFF. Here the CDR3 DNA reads TGTGCCAGCAGCCAACTAGCGCCGCCCTCCTACAATGAGCAGTTCTTC.

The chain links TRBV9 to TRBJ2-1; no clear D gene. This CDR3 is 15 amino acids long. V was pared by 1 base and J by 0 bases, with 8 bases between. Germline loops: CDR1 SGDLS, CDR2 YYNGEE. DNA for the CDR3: TGTGCCAGCAGCGTAATGGTGGGCTCCTACAATGAGCAGTTCTTC. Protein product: CASSVMVGSYNEQFF.

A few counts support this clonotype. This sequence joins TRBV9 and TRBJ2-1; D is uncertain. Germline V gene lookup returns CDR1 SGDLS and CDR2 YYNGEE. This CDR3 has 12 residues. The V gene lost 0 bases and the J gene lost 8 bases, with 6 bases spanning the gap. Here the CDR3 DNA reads TGTGCCAGCAGCGTAGACGGTGATGAGCAGTTCTTC. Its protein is CASSVDGDEQFF.

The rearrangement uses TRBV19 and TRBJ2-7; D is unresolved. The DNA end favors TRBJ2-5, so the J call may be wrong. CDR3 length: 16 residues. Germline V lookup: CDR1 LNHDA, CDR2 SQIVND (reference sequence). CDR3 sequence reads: CASSIDLETSDETQYF. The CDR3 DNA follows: TGTGCCAGTAGTATAGATCTCGAGACCAGCGATGAGACCCAGTACTTC.

As DNA, the CDR3 is TGCAGTGCTTTATCCGGGGGCTACAACGAGCAGTACTTC. This encodes CSALSGGYNEQYF. The V call is TRBV20-1, the J call TRBJ2-1, with D perhaps TRBD1 or TRBD2 (6 bases each). The J call is doubtful: the DNA matches TRBJ2-7 better. The germline gives CDR1 DFQATT, CDR2 SNEGSKA (reference sequence). This CDR3 is 13 amino acids long.